Shown below are 13 T cell receptor beta chains from a single sample sequenced in a study of lymphopenia after photon versus proton radiotherapy. The table came from immunoSEQ multiplex PCR; TCRdb's copy has only in-frame clones and leaves some out. Found here are approximately 35,000 clones, roughly 90% of them singletons; the top ten hold approximately 6.5%. The input for sequencing was peripheral blood, taken from a patient treated with photon-based radiotherapy. These receptors were collected from a woman aged 50 to 65 with pancreatic cancer.

The chain carries TRBV15 and TRBJ2-3; D is possibly TRBD1 or TRBD2 (5 bases each). The CDR3 spans 15 residues. CDR1 and CDR2 from the germline V gene are LNHNV and YYDKDF (reference sequence). V shed 5 bases and J shed 6 bases, with 18 bases lying between them. The CDR3, as DNA: TGTGCCACCAGCCAGAAGGTGGGGGTTCGGGATACGCAGTATTTT. Amino acid sequence: CATSQKVGVRDTQYF.

The chain has TRBV6-5 and TRBJ2-2, with 8 bases matching TRBD1. CDR1 is MNHEY, CDR2 SVGAGI, per germline. CDR3 length: 14 amino acids. Losses at the gene ends were 2 bases for V and 4 bases for J; bases not matched to a gene: 0. The CDR3 DNA follows: TGTGCCAGCAGTTACACAGGGGGCACCGGGGAGCTGTTTTTT. This gives the protein CASSYTGGTGELFF.

The V gene is TRBV9, the J gene TRBJ1-3; TRBD1 matches at 7 bases. The germline gives CDR1 SGDLS, CDR2 YYNGEE. Trimming removed 0 bases from V and 0 bases from J; junction bases left unmatched: 6. CDR3 length: 17 residues. DNA of the CDR3: TGTGCCAGCAGCGTAGGTTCGGGACAGTCCTCTGGAAACACCATATATTTT. Amino acid sequence: CASSVGSGQSSGNTIYF.

The chain recombines TRBV11-2 with TRBJ2-1, with D unclear. CDR1 SGHAT and CDR2 FQNNGV come from the germline V gene. The CDR3 loop spans 14 amino acids. The V end was cut by 0 bases, the J end by 7 bases, with 10 bases between. The CDR3 DNA reads as TGTGCCAGCAGCTTAGAAAATAAGGGAAATGAGCAGTTCTTC. Translating it yields CASSLENKGNEQFF.

The V and J genes are TRBV7-2 and TRBJ2-2; tentatively, D is TRBD2 (6 bases). The CDR3 totals 14 residues. Between the trimmed V and J ends, which lost 5 bases and 6 bases, there was a span of 13 bases. CDR1 and CDR2 (germline): SGHTA, FQGNSA. CDR3 amino acids: CASSQGLPPGELFF. CDR3 DNA sequence: TGTGCCAGCAGCCAGGGACTTCCTCCCGGGGAGCTGTTTTTT.

The chain is built from TRBV5-1 and TRBJ2-3; possibly TRBD2 for D (6 bases). CDR1 is SGHRS, CDR2 YFSETQ, per germline. Trimming left V 4 bases short and J 1 base short, with 13 bases between. The CDR3 runs to 15 residues. In DNA form, the CDR3 reads TGCGCCAGCAGCCGGAGCGGGTTTGGCACAGATACGCAGTATTTT. It yields the protein CASSRSGFGTDTQYF.

The chain is built from TRBV9 and TRBJ2-3, with a tentative D call TRBD2 (5 bases). V was clipped by 4 bases and J by 0 bases, with 15 bases between them. The CDR3 spans 16 residues. CDR1 and CDR2 (germline): SGDLS, YYNGEE. CDR3 coding DNA: TGTGCCAGCAGCCCGAGTAGGCGGACTAGCACAGATACGCAGTATTTT. This encodes CASSPSRRTSTDTQYF.

The chain carries TRBV7-2 and TRBJ2-7; no clear D gene. The CDR3 is 13 amino acids. Germline loops: CDR1 SGHTA, CDR2 FQGNSA. The V and J ends lost 3 bases and 0 bases respectively, with 6 bases between them. The CDR3 here is CASSFSGSYEQYF. The CDR3 DNA is TGTGCCAGCAGCTTTAGTGGCTCCTACGAGCAGTACTTC.

This chain joins TRBV7-2 and TRBJ2-1; 12 bases match TRBD2. The germline CDR1 and CDR2 sequences are SGHTA and FQGNSA. This CDR3 is built from 15 residues. J lost 9 bases, V lost 5 bases, and 8 bases had no gene match. Here the CDR3 reads CASSTGLAGSSEQFF. For the CDR3, the DNA is TGTGCCAGCAGCACCGGACTAGCGGGATCTTCTGAGCAGTTCTTC.

This chain links TRBV2 with TRBJ2-3, with TRBD2 identical over 12 bases. CDR1 SNHLY and CDR2 FYNNEI come from the germline V gene. V was clipped by 6 bases and J by 1 base; unmatched bases: 8. The CDR3 loop spans 17 amino acids. CDR3 residues: CASRHRTSGIGTDTQYF. The DNA for the CDR3 is TGTGCCAGCAGACATAGGACTAGCGGGATTGGCACAGATACGCAGTATTTT. Full variable domain (missing parts from reference TRBV2 and TRBJ2-3): EPEVTQTPSHQVTQMGQEVILRCVPISNHLYFYWYRQILGQKVEFLVSFYNNEISEKSEIFDDQFSVERPDGSNFTLKIRSTKLEDSAMYFCASRHRTSGIGTDTQYFGPGTRLTVL.

This chain uses TRBV4-1 with TRBJ1-1; unclear D gene. The CDR3 sequence is 14 residues long. The germline CDR1 and CDR2 sequences are MGHRA and YSYEKL. V was clipped by 0 bases and J by 1 base, with 6 bases between them. The CDR3 here is CASSQEKGNTEAFF. DNA for the CDR3: TGCGCCAGCAGCCAAGAGAAGGGGAACACTGAAGCTTTCTTT.

The chain links TRBV29-1 to TRBJ2-1, with 7 bases lining up with TRBD1. The CDR3 has 13 amino acids. Germline V gives CDR1 SQVTM, CDR2 ANQGSEA. The J segment lost 6 bases and the V segment lost 5 bases, leaving 7 bases of the junction unmatched. The CDR3 reads CSVQKGARNEQFF. Here the CDR3 DNA reads TGCAGCGTTCAGAAGGGGGCTCGCAATGAGCAGTTCTTC.

The genes are TRBV11-2 and TRBJ2-1; no definite D call. The CDR3 runs to 11 residues. Trimming removed 5 bases from V and 5 bases from J, with 4 bases in between. The germline gives CDR1 SGHAT, CDR2 FQNNGV. CDR3 nucleotides: TGTGCCAGCAGCATCCACAATGAGCAGTTCTTC. As protein: CASSIHNEQFF.